The entry below gives a single T cell receptor beta chain sequence along with its context. Its antigen is undetermined. This CDR3 has 15 amino acids. V shed 4 bases and J shed 0 bases, with 12 bases lying between them. Germline values: CDR1 SGHNT, CDR2 YYREEE (reference sequence). The data were taken from a study of vaccination and CD4 T cells after COVID-19. With the Oncomine TCR Beta short-read assay, DNA from cultured CD4+ T cells was sequenced. TCRdb reprocessed the PCR reads via MiXCR and lists one record per CDR3 protein. The sample contains about 19,000 distinct CDR3 sequences, 25% to 40% of which appear only once. As for treatment: roughly 10-day PBMC culture with coronavirus spike peptide pools or control peptides (ViraFEST assay).

The genes are TRBV5-4 and TRBJ2-3, with a tentative D call TRBD1 (6 bases). The receptor's source is a human donor with COVID-19. The sample comprised cultured CD4+ T cells from blood. CDR3 region: CASSQGGSSTDTQYF. In DNA, the CDR3 is TGTGCCAGCAGCCAAGGGGGTTCTAGCACAGATACGCAGTATTTT.